This is a list of T cell receptor beta chains from one sample in a study of beta chain features in type 1 diabetes. Using immunoSEQ multiplex PCR, the repertoire was profiled, and TCRdb retains in-frame clones only, with some absent. This sample has hundreds of thousands of clones, with roughly an eighth found just once. The sequencing input was naive CD4+ T cells from blood. Receptor source: a man between 18 and 29 years old with type 1 diabetes. Each CDR3 is given with its conserved first and last residue. The D gene is left open where the match is weak. Size tells how often a clone was seen (once, few, many) or the class of an expanded clone, and some rows leave it out.

size | J | V | D | DNA | CDR3
few | TRBJ2-1 | TRBV20-1 | NA | TGCAGTGCCCCCTCTAACAATGAGCAGTTCTTC | CSAPSNNEQFF
few | TRBJ1-1 | TRBV6-4 | NA | TGTGCCAGCAGTGTCAGGGGAGAGAGCACTGAAGCTTTCTTT | CASSVRGESTEAFF
few | TRBJ2-3 | TRBV5-1 | NA | TGCGCCAGCAGCTCTGCAAGTACAGGGAATTCAGATACGCAGTATTTT | CASSSASTGNSDTQYF
NA | TRBJ2-5 | TRBV18 | NA | TGTGCCAGCTCACCACCGGGGTCAGAGACCCAGTACTTC | CASSPPGSETQYF
few | TRBJ2-5 | TRBV9 | NA | TGTGCCAGCAGCCGACAATTCCAAGAGACCCAGTACTTC | CASSRQFQETQYF
few | TRBJ2-7 | TRBV2 | TRBD1 | TGTGCCAGCCGCTCCGGGACAGGGGCCTACGAGCAGTACTTC | CASRSGTGAYEQYF
few | TRBJ2-1 | TRBV7-7 | NA | TGTGCCAGCAGCTTGTATGGGAACAATGAGCAGTTCTTC | CASSLYGNNEQFF
NA | TRBJ2-7 | TRBV9 | TRBD1 | TGTGCCAGCAGCTCGGGGAGGGGACAGGGATTCTACGAGCAGTACTTC | CASSSGRGQGFYEQYF
few | TRBJ2-2 | TRBV13 | NA | TGTGCCAGCAGCTTACAGGTGTTCGCCAGCTCTGGGGAGCTGTTTTTT | CASSLQVFASSGELFF
NA | TRBJ2-5 | TRBV6-1 | TRBD1 | TGTGCCAGCAGTTGGGACAGATCCCAAGAGACCCAGTACTTC | CASSWDRSQETQYF
few | TRBJ1-5 | TRBV28 | NA | TGTGCCAGCACCCCACCCCAGGGCCATCAGCCCCAGCATTTT | CASTPPQGHQPQHF
NA | TRBJ1-4 | TRBV29-1 | NA | TGCAGCGTTGGTGGCTTTAATGAAAAACTGTTTTTT | CSVGGFNEKLFF
few | TRBJ2-7 | TRBV6-5 | TRBD1 | TGTGCCAGCAGCCCTGGACAGGGGGCTTACGAGCAGTACTTC | CASSPGQGAYEQYF
few | TRBJ1-5 | TRBV5-6 | NA | TGTGCCAGCAGCTTGGGGACAGTCAATCAGCCCCAGCATTTT | CASSLGTVNQPQHF
NA | TRBJ1-6 | TRBV15 | TRBD1 | TGTGCCACCAGCAGAAACAGGGGGATTGGTTCACCCCTCCACTTT | CATSRNRGIGSPLHF
NA | TRBJ2-7 | TRBV6-5 | NA | TGTGCCAGCAGTTCAAGTAGCGTCGAGCAGTACTTC | CASSSSSVEQYF
few | TRBJ2-7 | TRBV25-1 | NA | TGTGCCAGCTGTTGCCAGAGCTACGAGCAGTACTTC | CASCCQSYEQYF
few | TRBJ2-7 | TRBV4-1 | NA | TGCGCCAGCAGCCAGGGGAGTATATCCTACGAGCAGTACTTC | CASSQGSISYEQYF
few | TRBJ1-4 | TRBV4-1 | NA | TGCGCCAGCAGCCAAGGAACTGCAACTAATGAAAAACTGTTTTTT | CASSQGTATNEKLFF
few | TRBJ1-2 | TRBV29-1 | NA | TGCAGCGCTCTTGATGATAACTATGGCTACACCTTC | CSALDDNYGYTF
NA | TRBJ2-3 | TRBV10-2 | NA | TGCGCCAGCAGAGACACAGATACGCAGTATTTT | CASRDTDTQYF
few | TRBJ2-1 | TRBV6-5 | TRBD1 | TGTGCCAGCAGTTACTCCGGGACAGCCTCCTACAATGAGCAGTTCTTC | CASSYSGTASYNEQFF
NA | TRBJ1-1 | TRBV5-1 | TRBD1 | TGCGCCAGCAGCTGGGGGACAGGGAAAAGAGACACTGAAGCTTTCTTT | CASSWGTGKRDTEAFF
NA | TRBJ1-2 | TRBV7-9 | NA | TGTGCCAGCAGCTTATGGGACAATCTCCCCCCGTCTAACTATGGCTACACCTTC | CASSLWDNLPPSNYGYTF
NA | TRBJ2-3 | TRBV2 | NA | TGTGCCAGCGGGCAGGGGTACTCCACAGATACGCAGTATTTT | CASGQGYSTDTQYF
few | TRBJ1-2 | TRBV7-9 | NA | TGTGCCAGCAGCTTAGACGAGACCTATGGCTACACCTTC | CASSLDETYGYTF
few | TRBJ2-1 | TRBV29-1 | NA | TGCAGCGTTGGGGCTGTTGGGGCCTACAATGAGCAGTTCTTC | CSVGAVGAYNEQFF
few | TRBJ1-2 | TRBV6-5 | TRBD1 | TGTGCCAGCAGTAGGACAGGGGATGGCTACACCTTC | CASSRTGDGYTF
few | TRBJ2-1 | TRBV28 | NA | TGTGCCAGATGGGCAGCTCTCTACAATGAGCAGTTCTTC | CARWAALYNEQFF
NA | TRBJ2-7 | TRBV7-9 | TRBD1 | TGTGCCAGCAGCTTAGCTTCCGGGACAGGGGACTCCTACGAGCAGTACTTC | CASSLASGTGDSYEQYF
few | TRBJ2-5 | TRBV11-2 | NA | TGTGCCAGCAGCTCTTCTAGCGCCCCGTACCAAGAGACCCAGTACTTC | CASSSSSAPYQETQYF
few | TRBJ2-3 | TRBV2 | NA | TGTGCCAGCAGATACTCTAGCACAGATACGCAGTATTTT | CASRYSSTDTQYF
few | TRBJ2-3 | TRBV6-5 | NA | TGTGCCAGCAGTCCGACTCGCACAGATACGCAGTATTTT | CASSPTRTDTQYF
few | TRBJ2-3 | TRBV19 | NA | TGTGCCAGTACCCTCGCCGGGGTAAGGGTCGCAGATACGCAGTATTTT | CASTLAGVRVADTQYF